This T cell receptor beta chain appears in the sequencing data of a study of graft-versus-host responses after intestinal transplantation (dated by TCRdb to the early 2020s). The study in broad terms: Recipients received multivisceral, liver-intestinal, or isolated intestinal transplants. Anti-thymocyte globulin induction was given to all recipients, followed by maintenance tacrolimus and steroids for 2 to 4 years. Bulk TCR-beta CDR3 sequencing was used to track graft-versus-host and host-versus-graft alloreactive T cell clones in the graft, circulation and bone marrow after intestinal transplantation. To identify alloreactive clones, pre-transplant mixed lymphocyte reaction products were sequenced and then compared with unstimulated pre-transplant donor and recipient T cells. The cohort enrolled approximately 24 intestinal transplant recipients, one of whom was a retransplant, and a few patients without pretransplant specimens were excluded. Donor T cell macrochimerism was defined as a peak of at least 4% donor T cells among recipient peripheral blood mononuclear cells. Rather than going through the commercial service, samples from a few later patients were sequenced in-house on an Illumina MiSeq and processed with MiXCR. General conclusions and limits of the study: The relatively low number and heterogeneity of intestinal transplant patients limited the conclusions. High GvH to HvG T cell clonal ratios were observed in the allografts of patients with donor T cell macrochimerism. Early after transplant, peak levels of circulating GvH clones were found to be associated with declines in HvG clones. GvH clones were found in recipient bone marrow, and some of the GvH clones appeared earlier in ileal mucosa or blood, which is consistent with an intestinal mucosal origin.

In light of the paper, this sample's time point label describes: cells obtained before transplantation from donor or recipient. CD3+CD4+ and CD3+CD8+ populations were FACS-sorted from unstimulated pre-transplant donor and recipient cells taken from spleen or lymph nodes. This clone was seen a single time. The clone's antigen remains unknown. Base qualities are not recorded, but no much larger clone differs from it by a single base. The library was built by means of the immunoSEQ multiplex PCR assay. For most patients, genomic DNA was isolated with the Qiagen DNeasy Blood and Tissue Kit and shipped frozen to Adaptive Biotechnologies for TCR sequencing. For most patients, genomic DNA was subjected to high-throughput TCR-beta CDR3 sequencing by Adaptive Biotechnologies. Per the authors' processing: Adaptive's ImmunoSEQ software supplied the TCR sequencing data for around 19 patients, while MiXCR and VDJtools were used to process a few other patients. CD4 versus CD8 sorting errors were corrected by removing sequences found in both subsets at a frequency ratio below 5:1. CDR3 nucleotide sequences shared by donor and recipient were removed because the origin of these sequences could not be assigned. Alloreactive clones required at least 2-fold expansion over unstimulated cells and minimum CFSE-low frequency of 0.002% (template counts) or 0.001% (read counts). Clones were considered mappable if detected in sequenced pre-transplant spleen, lymph node, or MLR CFSE-low populations of the donor or recipient. The cumulative frequency of alloreactive clones was calculated as a percentage of all sequences, weighted by copy number. The clones in this table, taken by TCRdb from immuneACCESS, are in-frame only. Not every clone is retained; where verified, under half of the shortfall comes from an unresolved V gene, and the cause of the rest is unknown. The V and J calls and clone size are taken from that table; D and trimming were inferred from the DNA. The sample table records fewer than 50,000 clones; roughly 80% of these occur just once. The leading ten clones occupy over 0.4% of the sample.

V loses 6 bases at its end and J loses 3 bases; junction bases beyond the gene matches: 7. The CDR1 and CDR2 encoded by the germline V gene are SGHTA and FQGNSA. The CDR3 runs 15 amino acids, cysteine and phenylalanine included. CDR3 DNA only is kept here, 45 bases in frame from base 1. This TCR derives from a human donor who was the organ donor for an intestinal transplant. Sequencing was performed on unstimulated CD4+ T cells sorted from spleen or lymph node cells, taken before transplant. Rearrangement joined TRBV7-2 to TRBJ2-7; 11 middle bases align to TRBD2. For the CDR3, the sequence is CASRSLAGGVYEQYF. The nucleotide sequence is TGTGCCAGCAGATCTCTAGCGGGGGGCGTCTACGAGCAGTACTTC.